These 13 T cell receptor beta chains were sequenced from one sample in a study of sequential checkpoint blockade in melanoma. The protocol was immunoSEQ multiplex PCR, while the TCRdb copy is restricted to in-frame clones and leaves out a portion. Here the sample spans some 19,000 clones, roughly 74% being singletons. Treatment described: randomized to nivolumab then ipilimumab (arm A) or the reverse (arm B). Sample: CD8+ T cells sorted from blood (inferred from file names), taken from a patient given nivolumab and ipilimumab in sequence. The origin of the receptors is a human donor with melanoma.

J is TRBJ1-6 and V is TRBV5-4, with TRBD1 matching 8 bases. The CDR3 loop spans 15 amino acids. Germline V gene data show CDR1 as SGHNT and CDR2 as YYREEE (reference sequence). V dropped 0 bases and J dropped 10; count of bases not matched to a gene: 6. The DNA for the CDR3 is TGTGCCAGCAGCTTGGTGACAGGGGAGGGCTCACCCCTCCACTTT. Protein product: CASSLVTGEGSPLHF. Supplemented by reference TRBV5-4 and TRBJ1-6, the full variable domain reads ETGVTQSPTHLIKTRGQQVTLRCSSQSGHNTVSWYQQALGQGPQFIFQYYREEENGRGNFPPRFSGLQFPNYSSELNVNALELDDSALYLCASSLVTGEGSPLHFGNGTRLTVT.

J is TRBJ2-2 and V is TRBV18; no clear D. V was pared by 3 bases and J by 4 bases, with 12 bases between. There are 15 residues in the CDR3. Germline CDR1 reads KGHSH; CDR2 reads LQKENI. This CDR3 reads CASSPLAETTGELFF. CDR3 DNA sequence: TGTGCCAGCTCACCCCTCGCGGAGACCACCGGGGAGCTGTTTTTT.

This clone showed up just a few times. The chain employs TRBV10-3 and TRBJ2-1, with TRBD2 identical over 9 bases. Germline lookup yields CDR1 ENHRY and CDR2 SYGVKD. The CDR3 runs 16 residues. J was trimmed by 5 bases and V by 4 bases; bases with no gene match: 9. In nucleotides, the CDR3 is TGTGCCATCAGTGGGGATAGCGGGGGAGTGAACAATGAGCAGTTCTTC. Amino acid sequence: CAISGDSGGVNNEQFF.

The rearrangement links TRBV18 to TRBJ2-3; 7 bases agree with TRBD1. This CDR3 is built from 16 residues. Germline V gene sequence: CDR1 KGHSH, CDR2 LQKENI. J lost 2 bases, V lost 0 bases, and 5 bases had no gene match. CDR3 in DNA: TGTGCCAGCTCACCACCGCAGGACAGGAACACAGATACGCAGTATTTT. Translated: CASSPPQDRNTDTQYF.

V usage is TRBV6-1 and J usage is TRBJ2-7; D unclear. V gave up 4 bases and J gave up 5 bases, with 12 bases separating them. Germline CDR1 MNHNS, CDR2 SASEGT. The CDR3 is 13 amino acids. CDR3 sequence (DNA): TGTGCCAGCAGTGTAAATTTTCCTAACGAGCAGTACTTC. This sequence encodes CASSVNFPNEQYF.

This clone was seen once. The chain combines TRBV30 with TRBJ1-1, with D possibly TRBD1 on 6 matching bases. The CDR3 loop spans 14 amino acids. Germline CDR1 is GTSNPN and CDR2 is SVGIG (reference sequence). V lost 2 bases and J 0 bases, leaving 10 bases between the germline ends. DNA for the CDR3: TGTGCCTGGAGTTGGGACACCATGAACACTGAAGCTTTCTTT. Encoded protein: CAWSWDTMNTEAFF.

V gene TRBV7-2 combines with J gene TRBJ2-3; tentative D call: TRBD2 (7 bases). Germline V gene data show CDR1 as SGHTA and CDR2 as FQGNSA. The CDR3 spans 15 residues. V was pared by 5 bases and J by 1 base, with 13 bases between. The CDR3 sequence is CASSRGRGGTDTQYF. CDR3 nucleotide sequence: TGTGCCAGCAGCCGTGGGAGGGGGGGCACAGATACGCAGTATTTT.

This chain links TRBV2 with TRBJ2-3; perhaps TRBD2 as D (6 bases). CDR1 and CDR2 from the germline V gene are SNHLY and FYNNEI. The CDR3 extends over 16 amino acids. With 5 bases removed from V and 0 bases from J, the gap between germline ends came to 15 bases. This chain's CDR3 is CASSTRDSGSTDTQYF. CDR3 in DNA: TGTGCCAGCAGTACACGGGACTCCGGGAGCACAGATACGCAGTATTTT. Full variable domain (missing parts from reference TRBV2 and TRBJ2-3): EPEVTQTPSHQVTQMGQEVILRCVPISNHLYFYWYRQILGQKVEFLVSFYNNEISEKSEIFDDQFSVERPDGSNFTLKIRSTKLEDSAMYFCASSTRDSGSTDTQYFGPGTRLTVL.

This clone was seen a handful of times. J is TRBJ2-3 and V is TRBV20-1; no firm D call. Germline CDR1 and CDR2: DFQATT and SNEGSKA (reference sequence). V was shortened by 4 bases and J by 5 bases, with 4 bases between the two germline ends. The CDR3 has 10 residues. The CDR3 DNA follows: TGCAGTGCTATGAGAGATACGCAGTATTTT. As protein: CSAMRDTQYF.

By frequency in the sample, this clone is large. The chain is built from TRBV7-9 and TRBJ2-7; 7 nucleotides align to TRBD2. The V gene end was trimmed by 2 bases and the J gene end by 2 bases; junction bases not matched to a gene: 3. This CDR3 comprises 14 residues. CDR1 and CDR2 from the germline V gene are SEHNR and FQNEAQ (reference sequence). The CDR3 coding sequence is TGTGCCAGCAGCTTACCCGGACTAGCCTACGAGCAGTACTTC. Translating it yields CASSLPGLAYEQYF. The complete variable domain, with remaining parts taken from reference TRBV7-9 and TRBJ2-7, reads DTGVSQNPRHKITKRGQNVTFRCDPISEHNRLYWYRQTLGQGPEFLTYFQNEAQLEKSRLLSDRFSAERPKGSFSTLEIQRTEQGDSAMYLCASSLPGLAYEQYFGPGTRLTVT.

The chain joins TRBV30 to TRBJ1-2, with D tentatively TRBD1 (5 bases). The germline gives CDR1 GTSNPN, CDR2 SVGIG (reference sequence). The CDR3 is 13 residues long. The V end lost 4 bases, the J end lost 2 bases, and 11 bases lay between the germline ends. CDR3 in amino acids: CAWTLGGNYGYTF. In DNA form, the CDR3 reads TGTGCCTGGACTCTCGGGGGGAACTATGGCTACACCTTC.

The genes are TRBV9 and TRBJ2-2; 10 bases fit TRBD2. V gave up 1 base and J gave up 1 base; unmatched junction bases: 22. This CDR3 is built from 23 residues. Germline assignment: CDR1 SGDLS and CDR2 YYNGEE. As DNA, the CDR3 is TGTGCCAGCAGCGTAAGTCTGCTAGCGGGAGTGGGAGGGCTCCCGAAGAACACCGGGGAGCTGTTTTTT. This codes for CASSVSLLAGVGGLPKNTGELFF. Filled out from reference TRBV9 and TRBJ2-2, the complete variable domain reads DSGVTQTPKHLITATGQRVTLRCSPRSGDLSVYWYQQSLDQGLQFLIQYYNGEERAKGNILERFSAQQFPDLHSELNLSSLELGDSALYFCASSVSLLAGVGGLPKNTGELFFGEGSRLTVL.

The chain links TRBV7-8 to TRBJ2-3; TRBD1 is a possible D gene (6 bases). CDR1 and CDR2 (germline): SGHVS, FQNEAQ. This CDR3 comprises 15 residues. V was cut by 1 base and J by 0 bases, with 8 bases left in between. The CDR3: CASSLVRGSTDTQYF. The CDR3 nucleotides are TGTGCCAGCAGCTTAGTCAGGGGAAGCACAGATACGCAGTATTTT. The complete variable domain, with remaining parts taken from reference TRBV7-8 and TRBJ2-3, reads GAGVSQSPRYKVAKRGQDVALRCDPISGHVSLFWYQQALGQGPEFLTYFQNEAQLDKSGLPSDRFFAERPEGSVSTLKIQRTQQEDSAVYLCASSLVRGSTDTQYFGPGTRLTVL.